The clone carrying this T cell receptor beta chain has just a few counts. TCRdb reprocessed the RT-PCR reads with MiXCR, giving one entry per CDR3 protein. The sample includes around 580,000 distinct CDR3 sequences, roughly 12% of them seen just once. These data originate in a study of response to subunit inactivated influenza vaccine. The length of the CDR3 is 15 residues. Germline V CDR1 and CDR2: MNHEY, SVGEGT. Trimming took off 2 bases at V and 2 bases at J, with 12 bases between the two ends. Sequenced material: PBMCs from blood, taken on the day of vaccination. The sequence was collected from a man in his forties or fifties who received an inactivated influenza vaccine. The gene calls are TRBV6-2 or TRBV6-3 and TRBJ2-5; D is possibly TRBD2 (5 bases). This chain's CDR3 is CASSYIGVRQETQYF. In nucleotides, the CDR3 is TGTGCCAGCAGTTACATCGGGGTTCGTCAAGAGACCCAGTACTTC.